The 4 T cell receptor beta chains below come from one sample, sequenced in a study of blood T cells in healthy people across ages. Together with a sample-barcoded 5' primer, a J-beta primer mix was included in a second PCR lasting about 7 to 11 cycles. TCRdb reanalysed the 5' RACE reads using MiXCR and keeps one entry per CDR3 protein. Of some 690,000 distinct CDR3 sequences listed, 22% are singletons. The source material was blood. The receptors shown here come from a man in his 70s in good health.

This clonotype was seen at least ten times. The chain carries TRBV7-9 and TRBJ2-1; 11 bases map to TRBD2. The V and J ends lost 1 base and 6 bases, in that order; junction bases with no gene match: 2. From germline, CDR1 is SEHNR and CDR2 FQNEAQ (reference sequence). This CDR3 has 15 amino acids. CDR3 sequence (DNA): TGTGCCAGCAGCTTAGTACTAGCGGGAGTCAATGAGCAGTTCTTC. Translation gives CASSLVLAGVNEQFF.

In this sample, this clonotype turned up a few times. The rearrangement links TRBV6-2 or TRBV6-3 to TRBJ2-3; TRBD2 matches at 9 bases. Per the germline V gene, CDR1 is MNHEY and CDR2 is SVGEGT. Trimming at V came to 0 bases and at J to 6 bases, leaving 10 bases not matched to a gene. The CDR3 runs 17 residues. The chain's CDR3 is CASSYSATSGHEDTQYF. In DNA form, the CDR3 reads TGTGCCAGCAGTTACTCAGCGACTAGCGGCCATGAGGATACGCAGTATTTT.

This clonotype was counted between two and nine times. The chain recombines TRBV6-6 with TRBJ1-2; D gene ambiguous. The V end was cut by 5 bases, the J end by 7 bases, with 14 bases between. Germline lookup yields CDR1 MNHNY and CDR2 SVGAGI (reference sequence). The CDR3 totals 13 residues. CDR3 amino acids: CASSPGVGFGYTF. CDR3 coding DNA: TGTGCCAGCAGTCCCGGGGTGGGGTTTGGCTACACCTTC.

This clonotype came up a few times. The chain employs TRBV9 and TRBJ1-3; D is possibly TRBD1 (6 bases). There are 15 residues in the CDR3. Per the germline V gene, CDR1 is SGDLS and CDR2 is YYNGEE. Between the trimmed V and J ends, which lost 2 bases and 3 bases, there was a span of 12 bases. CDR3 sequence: CASSVRQEVGNTIYF. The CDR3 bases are TGTGCCAGCAGCGTCAGACAGGAGGTTGGAAACACCATATATTTT.